The 27 T cell receptor beta chains presented below share a single source sample, sequenced in a study of blood T cell repertoires in COVID-19. TCRdb keeps only in-frame clones here, not all; method: immunoSEQ multiplex PCR. The sample lists 250,000 to 350,000 clones; roughly 89% were seen once. The sample consisted of PBMCs or T cells enriched from blood (not recorded which). All receptors come from a young woman with acute COVID-19.

This clone has only a few counts. The chain uses TRBV5-1 and TRBJ2-2, with 11 bases fitting TRBD2. V was pared by 0 bases and J by 5 bases, with 0 bases of the junction left unmatched. From germline, CDR1 is SGHRS and CDR2 YFSETQ. The CDR3 contains 15 residues. In DNA form, the CDR3 reads TGCGCCAGCAGCTTGGTAGCGGGAGGGACCGGGGAGCTGTTTTTT. Protein: CASSLVAGGTGELFF.

The genes are TRBV7-9 and TRBJ1-3; D remains unclear. Per the germline V gene, CDR1 is SEHNR and CDR2 is FQNEAQ (reference sequence). Deletions cut 5 bases from V and 6 bases from J, with 11 bases between. The CDR3 length is 13 residues. CDR3 nucleotide sequence: TGTGCCAGCAGCCCAGACACGGTAAACACCATATATTTT. Its translation: CASSPDTVNTIYF.

This rearrangement joins TRBV6-5 to TRBJ2-7; TRBD2 might be the D (5 bases). The V end was cut by 4 bases, the J end by 2 bases, with 6 bases between. This CDR3 contains 12 residues. From germline, CDR1 is MNHEY and CDR2 SVGAGI. CDR3 in DNA: TGTGCCAGCAGTTCAGCGGCCTACGAGCAGTACTTC. Its protein is CASSSAAYEQYF.

The chain carries TRBV24-1 and TRBJ2-1; 11 positions match TRBD2. This CDR3 spans 14 amino acids. Germline V CDR1 and CDR2: KGHDR, SFDVKD. The V gene end was trimmed by 7 bases and the J gene end by 9 bases; junction bases not matched to a gene: 7. The DNA of the CDR3 is TGTGCCACCAGCGCGGGGGGACTAGCGGCTGAGCAGTTCTTC. This sequence encodes CATSAGGLAAEQFF.

This rearrangement joins TRBV19 to TRBJ2-7, with D possibly being TRBD1 (6 bases). CDR3 length: 15 residues. The germline CDR1 and CDR2 sequences are LNHDA and SQIVND (reference sequence). V was shortened by 0 bases and J by 2 bases, with 11 bases between the two germline ends. The CDR3 here is CASSIDVGGTYEQYF. The CDR3 nucleotides read TGTGCCAGTAGTATAGATGTAGGGGGAACCTACGAGCAGTACTTC.

This sequence joins TRBV19 and TRBJ2-7; 10 positions agree with TRBD2. CDR3 length: 15 residues. Germline V CDR1 and CDR2: LNHDA, SQIVND (reference sequence). V was pared by 5 bases and J by 3 bases, with 7 bases of the junction left unmatched. The CDR3 DNA is TGTGCCAGTAGTTCAAGCGGGAGGGCCAACTACGAGCAGTACTTC. Amino acid sequence: CASSSSGRANYEQYF. The full variable domain, with the rest looked up from reference TRBV19 and TRBJ2-7, is DGGITQSPKYLFRKEGQNVTLSCEQNLNHDAMYWYRQDPGQGLRLIYYSQIVNDFQKGDIAEGYSVSREKKESFPLTVTSAQKNPTAFYLCASSSSGRANYEQYFGPGTRLTVT.

The chain carries TRBV19 and TRBJ1-5; D is perhaps TRBD1 (5 bases). The V and J ends lost 6 bases and 6 bases respectively, with 15 bases between them. CDR3 length: 14 amino acids. CDR1 is LNHDA and CDR2 is SQIVND in the germline V gene (reference sequence). The CDR3 DNA reads TGTGCCAGTAGCCTCGGGGGTCCGGGTCAGCCCCAGCATTTT. Its protein product is CASSLGGPGQPQHF.

V usage is TRBV6-6 and J usage is TRBJ2-5, with 7 bases that match TRBD1. The CDR3 has 13 residues. The J segment lost 4 bases and the V segment lost 7 bases, leaving 6 bases of the junction unmatched. Germline V gene data show CDR1 as MNHNY and CDR2 as SVGAGI (reference sequence). The CDR3 DNA reads as TGTGCCAGCACTCGACCAGGGGGAGAGACCCAGTACTTC. This gives the protein CASTRPGGETQYF.

This clone has a count of ten or more. The chain combines TRBV7-9 with TRBJ1-1; D perhaps matches TRBD1 (5 bases). The V end was cut by 3 bases, the J end by 3 bases, with 17 bases between. Per germline, CDR1 SEHNR and CDR2 FQNEAQ (reference sequence). The CDR3 is made up of 16 amino acids. The CDR3 spells CASSLGKGYADTEAFF. CDR3 sequence (DNA): TGTGCCAGCAGCTTGGGTAAGGGGTATGCGGACACTGAAGCTTTCTTT. Based on the CDR3 plus reference TRBV7-9 and TRBJ1-1, the full variable domain is DTGVSQNPRHKITKRGQNVTFRCDPISEHNRLYWYRQTLGQGPEFLTYFQNEAQLEKSRLLSDRFSAERPKGSFSTLEIQRTEQGDSAMYLCASSLGKGYADTEAFFGQGTRLTVV.

The CDR3 protein is CASTRRENRNNEQFF. CDR3 in DNA: TGTGCCAGCACCCGACGGGAGAATCGCAACAATGAGCAGTTCTTC. The genes are TRBV5-8 and TRBJ2-1; weak D call: TRBD2 (6 bases). V was shortened by 6 bases and J by 5 bases, with 18 bases between the two germline ends. This CDR3 is built from 15 residues. CDR1 is SGHTS and CDR2 is YDEGEE in the germline V gene.

The chain carries TRBV25-1 and TRBJ2-2; D not certain. Deletions cut 3 bases from V and 7 bases from J, with 3 bases between. CDR3 length: 11 residues. CDR1 and CDR2 from the germline V gene are MGHDK and SYGVNS. The DNA for the CDR3 is TGTGCCAGCAGTGATTACGGGGAGCTGTTTTTT. Translated, it gives CASSDYGELFF.

The genes are TRBV6-5 and TRBJ2-1, with 10 bases matching TRBD2. CDR1 is MNHEY, CDR2 SVGAGI, per germline. V lost 8 bases and J lost 11; bases outside the gene matches: 6. The CDR3 has 12 amino acids. The CDR3 here is CASASGRDKQFF. The CDR3 region has the DNA TGTGCCAGCGCCAGCGGGAGGGACAAGCAGTTCTTC.

This clone turned up a few times. The chain is built from TRBV6-5 and TRBJ2-2, with D unresolved. V was cut by 0 bases and J by 2 bases, with 7 bases left in between. From germline, CDR1 is MNHEY and CDR2 SVGAGI. This CDR3 is built from 15 residues. CDR3 region: CASSYSPGNTGELFF. In nucleotides, the CDR3 is TGTGCCAGCAGTTACTCGCCGGGTAACACCGGGGAGCTGTTTTTT.

The table lists this clone with a count of one. This chain uses TRBV11-2 with TRBJ1-4, with D unresolved. This CDR3 contains 17 residues. From germline, CDR1 is SGHAT and CDR2 FQNNGV. Trimming shortened V by 4 bases and J by 6 bases, and 21 bases separated the two germline ends. CDR3 sequence (DNA): TGTGCCAGCAGCTCAACCTTCGGAGGTTTAGGCGATGAAAAACTGTTTTTT. Translated: CASSSTFGGLGDEKLFF.

The chain joins TRBV10-3 to TRBJ1-1; 8 nucleotides match TRBD1. The CDR3 has 15 residues. Germline V gene lookup returns CDR1 ENHRY and CDR2 SYGVKD. The V and J ends lost 0 bases and 4 bases, in that order; junction bases with no gene match: 4. CDR3 sequence: CAISESAQGATEAFF. Written as DNA, the CDR3 is TGTGCCATCAGTGAGTCCGCCCAGGGGGCCACTGAAGCTTTCTTT.

The chain uses TRBV19 and TRBJ2-2; D call uncertain. Germline V gives CDR1 LNHDA, CDR2 SQIVND (reference sequence). This CDR3 has 12 residues. Trimming removed 9 bases from V and 1 base from J, with 6 bases in between. The CDR3 is CASTRNTGELFF. CDR3 in DNA: TGTGCCAGCACTCGGAACACCGGGGAGCTGTTTTTT.

DNA for the CDR3: TGCGCCAGCAGCCCGACTAGCGGGCCAACCTACGAGCAGTACTTC. Encoded protein: CASSPTSGPTYEQYF. This chain joins TRBV4-1 and TRBJ2-7, with 10 bases matching TRBD2. CDR1 is MGHRA, CDR2 YSYEKL, per germline. V was clipped by 4 bases and J by 2 bases; unmatched bases: 5. This CDR3 has 15 residues.

V usage is TRBV27 and J usage is TRBJ2-7; TRBD2 matches at 14 bases. CDR3 length: 14 residues. Losses at the gene ends were 4 bases for V and 7 bases for J; bases not matched to a gene: 3. Germline CDR1 reads MNHEY; CDR2 reads SMNVEV (reference sequence). The CDR3 loop reads CASSSGLAGGEQYF. CDR3 nucleotides: TGTGCCAGCAGTTCAGGACTAGCGGGAGGTGAGCAGTACTTC.

The chain links TRBV28 to TRBJ2-1; TRBD2 is a possible D gene (5 bases). From germline, CDR1 is MDHEN and CDR2 SYDVKM. The CDR3 extends over 12 amino acids. V lost 1 base, J lost 7 bases, and 5 bases lay in between. CDR3 region: CASSLSGNEQFF. The CDR3 DNA reads as TGTGCCAGCAGTTTATCGGGAAATGAGCAGTTCTTC.

This clone has a single count. The rearrangement joins TRBV24-1 to TRBJ2-3, with 11 bases that match TRBD2. Germline V gene data show CDR1 as KGHDR and CDR2 as SFDVKD. J lost 9 bases, V lost 7 bases, and 11 bases had no gene match. The CDR3 length is 15 residues. CDR3 coding DNA: TGTGCCACCAGCCGACTAGCGGGACCCCCGAAAACGCAGTATTTT. It translates to CATSRLAGPPKTQYF.

V is TRBV7-2 and J is TRBJ1-5, with D tentatively TRBD1 (6 bases). This CDR3 is 15 amino acids long. The germline V gene encodes CDR1 SGHTA and CDR2 FQGNSA. Trimming took 6 bases from V and 2 from J, leaving 14 bases between them. The CDR3 DNA follows: TGTGCCAGCAGTTTTAGAGAGGGGGGCAATCAGCCCCAGCATTTT. It codes for CASSFREGGNQPQHF.

The count of this clone is one. CDR3 in DNA: TGTGCCAGTAGTATAGAGACTAGCGGATCCTACGAGCAGTACTTC. It translates to CASSIETSGSYEQYF. This chain uses TRBV19 with TRBJ2-7; TRBD2 aligns across 9 bases. The CDR3 has 15 residues. Germline assignment: CDR1 LNHDA and CDR2 SQIVND (reference sequence). The V gene end was trimmed by 0 bases and the J gene end by 1 base; junction bases not matched to a gene: 1.

The V and J genes are TRBV4-3 and TRBJ2-7; TRBD2 agrees at 7 bases. This CDR3 contains 16 residues. The J segment lost 4 bases and the V segment lost 4 bases, leaving 13 bases of the junction unmatched. Germline V gene lookup returns CDR1 LGHNA and CDR2 YSLEER. CDR3 nucleotides: TGCGCCAGCAGCCCCTGGCTAGCGGAGTTGTTATACGAGCAGTACTTC. This codes for CASSPWLAELLYEQYF.

The gene calls are TRBV7-9 and TRBJ1-5; 8 nucleotides align to TRBD1. Germline CDR1 reads SEHNR; CDR2 reads FQNEAQ (reference sequence). The CDR3 contains 15 residues. J lost 7 bases, V lost 4 bases, and 9 bases had no gene match. The CDR3 coding sequence is TGTGCCAGCAGCTCAACACAGGGGGTCGAGCAGCCCCAGCATTTT. Its protein is CASSSTQGVEQPQHF.

The chain recombines TRBV27 with TRBJ2-1, with D possibly TRBD2 on 6 matching bases. Between the trimmed V and J ends, which lost 9 bases and 0 bases, there was a span of 18 bases. The length of the CDR3 is 16 residues. The germline gives CDR1 MNHEY, CDR2 SMNVEV (reference sequence). The CDR3 reads CARLSASANSYNEQFF. CDR3 sequence (DNA): TGTGCCAGACTTTCAGCTAGCGCTAACTCCTACAATGAGCAGTTCTTC.

This clone was seen once. The chain is built from TRBV5-1 and TRBJ2-7, with D perhaps matching TRBD1 (5 bases). Trimming took off 3 bases at V and 0 bases at J, with 13 bases between the two ends. Per germline, CDR1 SGHRS and CDR2 YFSETQ. CDR3 length equals 15 residues. CDR3 DNA sequence: TGCGCCAGCAGCTCCTTGGGGCCTAGCTCCTACGAGCAGTACTTC. This gives the protein CASSSLGPSSYEQYF.

The chain carries TRBV29-1 and TRBJ1-1; the D gene is possibly TRBD1 (5 bases). Germline V gene lookup returns CDR1 SQVTM and CDR2 ANQGSEA. V was cut by 6 bases and J by 3 bases, with 14 bases left in between. There are 13 residues in the CDR3. CDR3 loop: CSVPGGGHTEAFF. The CDR3 region has the DNA TGCAGCGTACCTGGGGGAGGGCACACTGAAGCTTTCTTT.